The table lists the clone carrying this T cell receptor (beta chain) with many counts. The antigen is undetermined. The TCRbeta library incorporated unique molecular identifiers. TCRdb re-called the PCR reads with MiXCR, one entry per CDR3 protein. The top ten hold less than 40% of the sample, which has 500,000 to 750,000 distinct CDR3 sequences, 27% seen once. The source of the sample is a study of T-cell reconstitution after alpha-beta-depleted transplantation in children. Whole-study findings and limits: T cells produced anew were the main source of T-cell counts and diversity one year after transplant. The origin of alpha-beta T cells about two months after transplant was reportedly several hundred expanded graft clones. From surviving recipient T cells and thymic progenitors came the high day-60 TCRbeta diversity observed in some patients.

The V end lost 0 bases, the J end lost 1 base, and 9 bases lay between the germline ends. The V gene's germline CDR1 is MGHRA and CDR2 YSYEKL. The CDR3 totals 15 residues. The material was PBMCs, obtained before TCRalphabeta/CD19-depleted stem cell transplant. V is TRBV4-1 and J is TRBJ2-5, with D tentatively TRBD1 (5 bases). The TCR was taken from a boy under two years old with Wiskott-Aldrich syndrome, due to receive a stem cell transplant. CDR3 sequence reads: CASSQESGRQETQYF. CDR3 in DNA: TGCGCCAGCAGCCAAGAATCAGGGCGCCAAGAGACCCAGTACTTC.